What follows are 4 T cell receptor beta chains derived from one specimen sequenced in a study of blood T cell repertoires in COVID-19. Assay used: immunoSEQ multiplex PCR; TCRdb lists only in-frame clones, some missing. Seen here are 150,000 or so clones, 82% observed once, and the top ten hold about a sixth. Sequenced: PBMCs or T cells enriched from blood (not recorded which). These receptors were obtained from a man aged 60 to 69 who had recovered from COVID-19.

The chain recombines TRBV7-9 with TRBJ1-6; possibly TRBD1 for D (6 bases). V was shortened by 5 bases and J by 7 bases, with 12 bases between the two germline ends. Per the germline V gene, CDR1 is SEHNR and CDR2 is FQNEAQ (reference sequence). CDR3 size: 14 residues. This CDR3 reads CASSQQGTNSPLHF. The CDR3 coding sequence is TGTGCCAGCAGCCAGCAGGGGACCAATTCACCCCTCCACTTT.

The rearrangement joins TRBV11-2 to TRBJ1-2; maybe TRBD1 (5 bases). Trimming shortened V by 0 bases and J by 6 bases, and 11 bases separated the two germline ends. CDR1 is SGHAT, CDR2 FQNNGV, per germline. The CDR3 length is 14 residues. The CDR3 loop reads CASSLDHRTDGYTF. The CDR3 nucleotides are TGTGCCAGCAGCTTAGATCACAGGACGGATGGCTACACCTTC.

The gene calls are TRBV27 and TRBJ2-1; TRBD2 aligns across 12 bases. Germline V gene lookup returns CDR1 MNHEY and CDR2 SMNVEV (reference sequence). CDR3 length: 13 amino acids. The trim removed 10 bases at V and 4 bases at J, leaving 2 bases unmatched. The CDR3 DNA sequence: TGTGCCACTAGCGGGGGGGGTTACAATGAGCAGTTCTTC. Its protein is CATSGGGYNEQFF.

This clone was recorded a few times. The chain links TRBV2 to TRBJ1-4; TRBD1 matches 7 bases. Looked up from germline, CDR1 is SNHLY and CDR2 is FYNNEI. The CDR3 runs 16 residues. J gave up 0 bases and V 6 bases, and 7 bases lay outside the gene matches. The CDR3: CASSRLGTATNEKLFF. The CDR3 coding sequence is TGTGCCAGCAGCCGGTTGGGGACAGCAACTAATGAAAAACTGTTTTTT.